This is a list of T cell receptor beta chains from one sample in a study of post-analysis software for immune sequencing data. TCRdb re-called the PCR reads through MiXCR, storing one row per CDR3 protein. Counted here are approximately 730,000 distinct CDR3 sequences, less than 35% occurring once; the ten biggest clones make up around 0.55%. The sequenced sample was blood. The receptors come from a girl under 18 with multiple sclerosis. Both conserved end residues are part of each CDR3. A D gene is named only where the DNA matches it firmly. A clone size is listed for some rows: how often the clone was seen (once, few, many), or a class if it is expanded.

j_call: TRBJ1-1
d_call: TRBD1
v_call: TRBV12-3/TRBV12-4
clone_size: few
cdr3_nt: TGTGCCAGCAGTCGGACAGGGGGCCGTACTGAAGCTTTCTTT
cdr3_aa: CASSRTGGRTEAFF

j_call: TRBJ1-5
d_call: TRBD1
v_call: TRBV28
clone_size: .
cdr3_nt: TGTGCCAGCAGTTTCGGCAGGGGGGGTCTACGCAATCAGCCCCAGCATTTT
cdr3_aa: CASSFGRGGLRNQPQHF

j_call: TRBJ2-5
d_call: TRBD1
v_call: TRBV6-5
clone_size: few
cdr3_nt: TGTGCCAGCAGTTACCCAGGGGACAGGCTGGGGAGACAGTACTTC
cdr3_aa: CASSYPGDRLGRQYF

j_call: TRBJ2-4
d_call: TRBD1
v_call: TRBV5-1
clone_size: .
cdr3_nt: TGCGCCAGCAGCTTGGACCGAGGGGGCCTAGACATTCAGTACTTC
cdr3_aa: CASSLDRGGLDIQYF

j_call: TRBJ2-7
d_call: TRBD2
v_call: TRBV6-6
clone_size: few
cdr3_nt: TGTGCCAGCAGTTACTCGAGTGGGGGGGGCTCCTACGAGCAGTACTTC
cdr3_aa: CASSYSSGGGSYEQYF

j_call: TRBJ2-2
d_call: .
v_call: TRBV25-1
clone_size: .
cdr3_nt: TGTGCCAGCAGTGTCATTCTCGGATTCGGGGAGCTGTTTTTT
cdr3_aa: CASSVILGFGELFF

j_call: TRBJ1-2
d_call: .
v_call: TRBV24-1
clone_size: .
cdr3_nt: TGTGCCACCAGGGATAGCGATCGCTATGGCTACACCTTC
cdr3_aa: CATRDSDRYGYTF

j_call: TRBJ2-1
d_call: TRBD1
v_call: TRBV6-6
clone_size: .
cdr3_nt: TGTGCCAGCAGTACCACAGGACAGGGAGGTAACAATGAGCAGTTCTTC
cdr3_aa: CASSTTGQGGNNEQFF

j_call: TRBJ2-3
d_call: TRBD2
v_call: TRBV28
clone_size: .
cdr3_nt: TGTGCCACCCTTCTAGCGGGAGTCGCAGATACGCAGTATTTT
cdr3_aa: CATLLAGVADTQYF

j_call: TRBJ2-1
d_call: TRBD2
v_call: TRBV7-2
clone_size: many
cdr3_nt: TGTGCCAGCATGACCCTCGGGGCGGGAGTCAATGAGCAGTTCTTC
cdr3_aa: CASMTLGAGVNEQFF

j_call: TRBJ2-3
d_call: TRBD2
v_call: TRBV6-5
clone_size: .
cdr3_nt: TGTGCCAGCAGTTACTCGATGCCCCTCGGCGGGGGGGCCTCAGATACGCAGTATTTT
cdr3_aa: CASSYSMPLGGGASDTQYF

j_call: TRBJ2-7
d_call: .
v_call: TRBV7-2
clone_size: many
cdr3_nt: TGTGCCAGCAGCTCGAAGGCAGGGCGAACCTACGAGCAGTACTTC
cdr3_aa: CASSSKAGRTYEQYF

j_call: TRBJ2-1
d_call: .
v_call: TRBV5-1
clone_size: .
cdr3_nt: TGCGCCAGCAGCTTGGAGGGACTCCCGATTGATGAGCAGTTCTTC
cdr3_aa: CASSLEGLPIDEQFF

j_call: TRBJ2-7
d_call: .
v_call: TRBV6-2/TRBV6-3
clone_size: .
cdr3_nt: TGTGCCAGCAAGGGCAGTGGCGAGCAGTACTTC
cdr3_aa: CASKGSGEQYF

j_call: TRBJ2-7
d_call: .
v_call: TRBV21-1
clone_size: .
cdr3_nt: TGTGCCAGCAGCAAAGAAGGGGCGCGTCGGATCTCCCACGAGCAGTACTTC
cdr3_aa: CASSKEGARRISHEQYF

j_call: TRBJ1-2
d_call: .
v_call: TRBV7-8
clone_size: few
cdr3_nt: TGTGCCAGCAGCTTAGTTAGCAACTGGAGCCCGGATGGCTACACCTTC
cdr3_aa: CASSLVSNWSPDGYTF

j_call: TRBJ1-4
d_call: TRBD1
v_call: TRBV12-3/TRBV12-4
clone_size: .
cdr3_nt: TGTGCCAGCCGTAGGGAAGGGGGCCCTAATGAAAAACTGTTTTTT
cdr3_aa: CASRREGGPNEKLFF